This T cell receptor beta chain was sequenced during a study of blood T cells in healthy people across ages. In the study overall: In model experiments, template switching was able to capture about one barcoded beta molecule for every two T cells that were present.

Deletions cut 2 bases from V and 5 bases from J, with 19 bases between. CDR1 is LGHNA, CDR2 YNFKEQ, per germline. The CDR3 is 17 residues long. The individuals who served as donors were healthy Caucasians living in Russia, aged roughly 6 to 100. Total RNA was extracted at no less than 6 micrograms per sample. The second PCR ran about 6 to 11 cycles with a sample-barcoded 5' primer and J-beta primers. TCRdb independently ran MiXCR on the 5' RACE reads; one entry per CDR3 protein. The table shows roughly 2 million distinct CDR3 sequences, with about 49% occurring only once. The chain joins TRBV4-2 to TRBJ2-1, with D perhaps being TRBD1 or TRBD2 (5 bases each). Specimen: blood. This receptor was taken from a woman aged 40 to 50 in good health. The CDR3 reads CASSQIDMGVRDNEQFF. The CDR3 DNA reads TGTGCCAGCAGCCAAATCGACATGGGGGTTCGGGACAATGAGCAGTTCTTC.